Below are 12 T cell receptor beta chains sequenced from a single sample in a study of metastatic and nonmetastatic thyroid tumors. No treatment had been given to any patient before thyroid surgery. MiXCR was used by TCRdb to re-call the PCR reads. This table has about 46,000 clones, around a quarter appearing once. Material for sequencing was blood. The receptors originated from a male donor with papillary thyroid cancer or a benign thyroid nodule (not recorded which). Some clones in this sample may be carry-over from other donors' samples.

This clone showed up just once. V gene TRBV7-8 combines with J gene TRBJ2-7; 9 nucleotides agree with TRBD2. The germline CDR1 and CDR2 sequences are SGHVS and FQNEAQ. V shed 1 base, J shed 1 base, and the junction held 5 bases outside the gene matches. The CDR3 has 16 amino acids. CDR3 sequence: CASSLGGTSSSYEQYF. The DNA for the CDR3 is TGTGCCAGCAGCTTAGGGGGGACTAGCAGTTCCTACGAGCAGTACTTC.

This clone occurred a few times. The chain has TRBV6-1 and TRBJ2-5; D ambiguous. The CDR3 spans 14 residues. Trimming removed 0 bases at V and 3 bases at J, with 8 bases between. The germline V gene encodes CDR1 MNHNS and CDR2 SASEGT. This CDR3 is CASSEAWLEETQYF. The CDR3 coding sequence is TGTGCCAGCAGTGAAGCTTGGCTAGAAGAGACCCAGTACTTC.

This clone was seen more than once but under ten times. The chain carries TRBV2 and TRBJ1-2; 9 bases are a match to TRBD1. The CDR3 loop spans 13 amino acids. The junction had 0 bases not matched to a gene; V was cut back by 4 bases and J by 3 bases. From germline, CDR1 is SNHLY and CDR2 FYNNEI. Here the CDR3 DNA reads TGTGCCAGCAGTGGACAGGGGGACTATGGCTACACCTTC. It yields the protein CASSGQGDYGYTF.

The chain carries TRBV6-1 and TRBJ1-2; possibly TRBD1 for D (5 bases). The CDR3 totals 14 residues. The germline CDR1 and CDR2 sequences are MNHNS and SASEGT. Trimming left V 1 base short and J 8 bases short, with 14 bases between. The CDR3 sequence is CASSEVIQGGGYTF. The CDR3 DNA is TGTGCCAGCAGTGAAGTTATTCAGGGTGGCGGCTACACCTTC.

The chain employs TRBV20-1 and TRBJ1-1, with 9 bases matching TRBD1. The trim removed 0 bases at V and 8 bases at J, leaving 7 bases unmatched. Germline CDR1 is DFQATT and CDR2 is SNEGSKA (reference sequence). The CDR3 sequence is 14 residues long. The CDR3 coding sequence is TGCAGTGCTAGAGATTTTTCGGGGACAGGGGAAGCTTTCTTT. Translated: CSARDFSGTGEAFF.

This clone was observed at least ten times. The V and J genes are TRBV2 and TRBJ1-2; 8 positions agree with TRBD1. The trim removed 6 bases at V and 7 bases at J, leaving 10 bases unmatched. The germline CDR1 and CDR2 sequences are SNHLY and FYNNEI. The CDR3 has 14 amino acids. CDR3 sequence reads: CASSRTGYVGGYTF. DNA for the CDR3: TGTGCCAGCAGCCGGACAGGGTATGTTGGTGGCTACACCTTC.

There are many counts of this clone. The V and J genes are TRBV5-1 and TRBJ1-1, with D tentatively TRBD1 (6 bases). Trimming took 2 bases from V and 1 from J, leaving 12 bases between them. In germline, CDR1 is SGHRS, CDR2 YFSETQ. The CDR3 has 15 amino acids. CDR3 residues: CASSLSGAGNTEAFF. The CDR3 nucleotides are TGCGCCAGCAGCTTATCAGGGGCCGGGAACACTGAAGCTTTCTTT.

This clone was seen ten or more times. The chain recombines TRBV27 with TRBJ2-3, with 7 positions matching TRBD2. The ends lost 4 bases at V and 2 bases at J; junction bases unmatched: 9. The CDR3 sequence is 16 residues long. Germline V gene lookup returns CDR1 MNHEY and CDR2 SMNVEV (reference sequence). The CDR3 DNA sequence: TGTGCCAGCAGTTCAAAGACTAGCTTTCCCACAGATACGCAGTATTTT. Amino acid sequence: CASSSKTSFPTDTQYF.

The rearrangement joins TRBV30 to TRBJ1-4; D is undetermined. Per the germline V gene, CDR1 is GTSNPN and CDR2 is SVGIG (reference sequence). Between the trimmed V and J ends, which lost 6 bases and 8 bases, there was a span of 13 bases. The CDR3 runs to 12 residues. The CDR3 region is CACRPQAEKLFF. The CDR3, as DNA: TGTGCCTGCAGACCCCAGGCGGAAAAACTGTTTTTT.

The chain carries TRBV5-1 and TRBJ2-2; either TRBD1 or TRBD2 may fit D (5 bases each). Trimming cost V 4 bases and J 3 bases, with 13 bases left between them. The CDR3 is made up of 15 amino acids. Germline V CDR1 and CDR2: SGHRS, YFSETQ. The CDR3 here is CASSSFQGDTGELFF. CDR3 DNA: TGCGCCAGCAGCAGCTTTCAGGGAGACACCGGGGAGCTGTTTTTT.

This clone occurred many times. Being one base from a much bigger clone, this may be a read error. At the DNA level, this CDR3 is encoded by other sequences in the same sample as well. The rearrangement links TRBV30 to TRBJ2-5; possibly TRBD1 for D (7 bases). Germline values: CDR1 GTSNPN, CDR2 SVGIG (reference sequence). The CDR3 totals 13 residues. V lost 3 bases and J lost 6, with 14 bases in between. CDR3 DNA: TGTGCCTGGAGCCTGTCAGGGGGGAAGACCCAGTACTTC. Translating gives CAWSLSGGKTQYF. Full variable domain (missing parts from reference TRBV30 and TRBJ2-5): SQTIHQWPATLVQPVGSPLSLECTVEGTSNPNLYWYRQAAGRGLQLLFYSVGIGQISSEVPQNLSASRPQDRQFILSSKKLLLSDSGFYLCAWSLSGGKTQYFGPGTRLLVL.

This clone was seen repeatedly, ten times or more. V usage is TRBV20-1 and J usage is TRBJ1-5, with TRBD1 as a possible D gene (6 bases). Germline V CDR1 and CDR2: DFQATT, SNEGSKA (reference sequence). The V end was cut by 5 bases, the J end by 2 bases, with 16 bases between. The CDR3 totals 15 residues. CDR3 nucleotides: TGCAGTGCTGGCCGAGGGGGGGGGGGCAATCAGCCCCAGCATTTT. Translating gives CSAGRGGGGNQPQHF.